This TCR beta chain was sequenced in a study of blood T cell repertoires in COVID-19. The wider study: Samples came from the United States, Italy and Spain, spanning acute and convalescent COVID-19. From T cells, B-cell-depleted T cells, or PBMCs came the material, which was cDNA or gDNA.

The CDR3 length is 14 residues. The trim removed 0 bases at V and 3 bases at J, leaving 1 base unmatched. CDR1 is SGHVS, CDR2 FNYEAQ, per germline. Method: immunoSEQ multiplex PCR; TCRdb's copy keeps in-frame clones and lacks some. The table includes around 320,000 clones, approximately 90% detected once. This receptor was identified in a man between 18 and 35 years old with active or convalescent COVID-19. The sample taken for sequencing was peripheral blood. The chain uses TRBV7-6 and TRBJ2-7, with 8 positions matching TRBD2. The CDR3 nucleotides read TGTGCCAGCAGCTTAGCCGGGGGGGGCTACGAGCAGTACTTC. As protein: CASSLAGGGYEQYF.